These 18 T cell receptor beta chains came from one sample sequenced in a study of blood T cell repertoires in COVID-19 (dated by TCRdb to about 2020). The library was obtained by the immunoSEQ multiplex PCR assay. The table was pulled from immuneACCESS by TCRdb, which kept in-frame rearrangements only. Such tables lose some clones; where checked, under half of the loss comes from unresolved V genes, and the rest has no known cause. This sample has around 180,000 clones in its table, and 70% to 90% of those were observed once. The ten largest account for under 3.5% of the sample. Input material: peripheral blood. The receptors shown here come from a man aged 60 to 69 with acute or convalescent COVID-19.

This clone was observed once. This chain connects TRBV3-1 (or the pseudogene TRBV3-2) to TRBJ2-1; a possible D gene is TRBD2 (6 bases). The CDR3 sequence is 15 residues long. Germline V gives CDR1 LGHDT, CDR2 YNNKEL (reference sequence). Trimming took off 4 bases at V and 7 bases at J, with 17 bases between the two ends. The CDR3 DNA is TGTGCCAGCAGCCCTCGGTGGGGGGTTATTAATGAGCAGTTCTTC. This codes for CASSPRWGVINEQFF.

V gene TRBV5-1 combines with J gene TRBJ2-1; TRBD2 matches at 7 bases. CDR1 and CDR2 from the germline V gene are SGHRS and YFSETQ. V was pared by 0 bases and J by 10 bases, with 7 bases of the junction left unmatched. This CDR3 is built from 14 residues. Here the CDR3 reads CASSLETSPREQFF. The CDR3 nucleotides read TGCGCCAGCAGCTTGGAGACTAGCCCTAGGGAGCAGTTCTTC.

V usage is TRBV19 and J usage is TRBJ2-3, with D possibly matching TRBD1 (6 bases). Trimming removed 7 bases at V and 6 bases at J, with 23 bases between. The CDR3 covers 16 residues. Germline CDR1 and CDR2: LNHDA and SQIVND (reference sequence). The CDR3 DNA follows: TGTGCCAGTAATCCCGAAGGCAGGGGAAACAGGGATACGCAGTATTTT. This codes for CASNPEGRGNRDTQYF.

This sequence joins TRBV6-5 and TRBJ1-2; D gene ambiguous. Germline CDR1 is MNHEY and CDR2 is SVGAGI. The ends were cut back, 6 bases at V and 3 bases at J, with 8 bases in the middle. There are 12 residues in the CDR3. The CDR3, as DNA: TGTGCCAGCAGGCAGCGTCACTATGGCTACACCTTC. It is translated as CASRQRHYGYTF.

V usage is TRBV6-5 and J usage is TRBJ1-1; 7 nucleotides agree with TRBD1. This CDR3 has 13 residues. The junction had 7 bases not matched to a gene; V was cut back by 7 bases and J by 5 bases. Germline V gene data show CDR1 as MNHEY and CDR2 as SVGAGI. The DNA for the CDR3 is TGTGCCAGCAAACGAGAGGGGGCAACTGAAGCTTTCTTT. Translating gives CASKREGATEAFF.

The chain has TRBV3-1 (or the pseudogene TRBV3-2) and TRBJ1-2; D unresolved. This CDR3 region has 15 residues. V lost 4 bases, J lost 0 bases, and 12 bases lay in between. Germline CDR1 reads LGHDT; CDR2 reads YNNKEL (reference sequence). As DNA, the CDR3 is TGTGCCAGCAGCCTCAGCGGGCCGGCTAACTATGGCTACACCTTC. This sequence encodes CASSLSGPANYGYTF.

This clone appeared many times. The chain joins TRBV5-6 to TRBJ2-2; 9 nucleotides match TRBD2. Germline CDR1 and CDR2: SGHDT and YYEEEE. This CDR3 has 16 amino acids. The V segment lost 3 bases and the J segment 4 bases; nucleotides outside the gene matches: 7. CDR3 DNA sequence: TGTGCCAGCAGCTCGACTAGCGGAATATTCACCGGGGAGCTGTTTTTT. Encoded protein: CASSSTSGIFTGELFF.

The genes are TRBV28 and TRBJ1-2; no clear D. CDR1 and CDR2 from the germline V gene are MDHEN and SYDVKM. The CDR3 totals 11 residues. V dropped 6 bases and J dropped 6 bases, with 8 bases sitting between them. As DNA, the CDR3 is TGTGCCAGCAGACGACAAGATGGCTACACCTTC. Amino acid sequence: CASRRQDGYTF.

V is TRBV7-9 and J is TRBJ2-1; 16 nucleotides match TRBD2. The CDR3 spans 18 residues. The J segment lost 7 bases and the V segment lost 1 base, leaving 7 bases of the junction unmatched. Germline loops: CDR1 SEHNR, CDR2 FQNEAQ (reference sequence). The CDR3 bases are TGTGCCAGCAGCTTAGTTGGGACTAGCGGGAGGGCCTCGAATGAGCAGTTCTTC. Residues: CASSLVGTSGRASNEQFF.

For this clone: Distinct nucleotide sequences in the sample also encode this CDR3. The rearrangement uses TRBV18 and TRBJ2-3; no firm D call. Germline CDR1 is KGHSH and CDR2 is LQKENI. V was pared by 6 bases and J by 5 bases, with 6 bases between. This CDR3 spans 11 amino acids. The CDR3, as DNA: TGTGCCAGCTCGTCCGGAGATACGCAGTATTTT. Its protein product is CASSSGDTQYF.

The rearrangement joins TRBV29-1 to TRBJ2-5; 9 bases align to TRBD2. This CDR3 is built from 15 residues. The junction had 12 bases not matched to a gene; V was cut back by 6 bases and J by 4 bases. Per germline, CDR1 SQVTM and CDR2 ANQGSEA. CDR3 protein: CSVARLADKGETQYF. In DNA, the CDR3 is TGCAGCGTAGCCCGACTAGCGGACAAGGGAGAGACCCAGTACTTC.

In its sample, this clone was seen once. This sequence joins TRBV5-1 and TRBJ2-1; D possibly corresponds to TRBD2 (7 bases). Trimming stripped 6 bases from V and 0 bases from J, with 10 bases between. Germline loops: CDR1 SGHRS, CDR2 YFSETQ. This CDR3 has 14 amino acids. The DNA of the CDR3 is TGCGCCAGCAAGGGGGGGAGCTCCTACAATGAGCAGTTCTTC. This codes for CASKGGSSYNEQFF.

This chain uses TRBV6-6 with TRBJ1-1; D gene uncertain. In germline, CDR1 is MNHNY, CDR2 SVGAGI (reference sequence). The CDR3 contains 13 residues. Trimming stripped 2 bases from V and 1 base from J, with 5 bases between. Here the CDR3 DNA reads TGTGCCAGCAGTTACGAGCAGAACACTGAAGCTTTCTTT. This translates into CASSYEQNTEAFF.

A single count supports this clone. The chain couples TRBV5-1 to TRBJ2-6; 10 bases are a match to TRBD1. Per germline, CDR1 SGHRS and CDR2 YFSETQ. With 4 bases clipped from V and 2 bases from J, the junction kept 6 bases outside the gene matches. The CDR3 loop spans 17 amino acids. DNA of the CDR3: TGCGCCAGCAGCCCCCGGGACAGGGGAACTGGGGCCAACGTCCTGACTTTC. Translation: CASSPRDRGTGANVLTF.

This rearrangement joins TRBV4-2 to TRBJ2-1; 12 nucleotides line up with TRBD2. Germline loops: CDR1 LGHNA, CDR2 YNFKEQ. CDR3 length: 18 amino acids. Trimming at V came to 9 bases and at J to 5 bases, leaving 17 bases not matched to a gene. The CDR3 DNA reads TGTGCCAGTTTACCCCGACTAGCGGGAGAGTCTGGTAACAATGAGCAGTTCTTC. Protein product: CASLPRLAGESGNNEQFF.

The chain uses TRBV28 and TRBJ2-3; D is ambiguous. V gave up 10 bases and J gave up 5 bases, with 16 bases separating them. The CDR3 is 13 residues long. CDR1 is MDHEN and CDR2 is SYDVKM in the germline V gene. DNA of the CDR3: TGTGCCACATCATCCCCGCTTAGAGATACGCAGTATTTT. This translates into CATSSPLRDTQYF.

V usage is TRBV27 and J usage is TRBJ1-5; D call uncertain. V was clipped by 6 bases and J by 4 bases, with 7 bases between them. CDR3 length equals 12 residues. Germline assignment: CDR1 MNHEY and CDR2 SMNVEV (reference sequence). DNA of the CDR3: TGTGCCAGCAGCGAAGCAAATCAGCCCCAGCATTTT. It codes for CASSEANQPQHF.

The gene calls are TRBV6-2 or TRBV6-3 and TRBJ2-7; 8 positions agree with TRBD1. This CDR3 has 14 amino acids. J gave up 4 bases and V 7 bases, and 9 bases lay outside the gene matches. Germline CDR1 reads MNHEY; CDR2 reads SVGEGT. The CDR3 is CASTPGTGVYEQYF. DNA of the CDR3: TGTGCCAGCACCCCCGGGACAGGAGTTTACGAGCAGTACTTC.